Each of the 20 T cell receptor beta chains below was sequenced from the same sample in a study of cytomegalovirus exposure and HLA in healthy donors. With 60 Vbeta and 13 Jbeta primers, the PCR was carried out. Using immunoSEQ multiplex PCR, the repertoire was profiled, and TCRdb retains in-frame clones only, with some absent. Its table lists around 140,000 clones. Sample: PBMCs. The source of these receptors is a woman aged 40 to 49 in good health and CMV-seronegative.

V usage is TRBV11-3 and J usage is TRBJ2-3; 12 bases match TRBD2. This CDR3 spans 16 amino acids. With V trimmed by 5 bases and J by 4 bases, 7 bases remained unmatched. The germline V gene has CDR1 SGHNT and CDR2 YENEEA. The chain's CDR3 is CASSTGLAGPPDTQYF. CDR3 coding DNA: TGTGCCAGCAGCACCGGACTAGCGGGGCCCCCAGATACGCAGTATTTT.

This chain connects TRBV5-1 to TRBJ2-3, with 10 bases matching TRBD1. CDR1 SGHRS and CDR2 YFSETQ come from the germline V gene. V was clipped by 2 bases and J by 6 bases; unmatched bases: 3. The CDR3 is made up of 14 amino acids. CDR3 in DNA: TGCGCCAGCAGCTTCGGGACAGGGGATGATACGCAGTATTTT. Translating it yields CASSFGTGDDTQYF.

A word on this clone: The sample contains more than one DNA sequence encoding this CDR3. J is TRBJ1-1 and V is TRBV5-1, with D unclear. Germline lookup yields CDR1 SGHRS and CDR2 YFSETQ. The CDR3 runs 11 residues. Trimming pared 6 bases from V and 5 bases from J, leaving 8 bases between. The CDR3 reads CASKRETEAFF. CDR3 nucleotides: TGCGCCAGCAAGAGAGAGACTGAAGCTTTCTTT. The full variable domain, completed using reference TRBV5-1 and TRBJ1-1, is KAGVTQTPRYLIKTRGQQVTLSCSPISGHRSVSWYQQTPGQGLQFLFEYFSETQRNKGNFPGRFSGRQFSNSRSEMNVSTLELGDSALYLCASKRETEAFFGQGTRLTVV.

CDR3 amino acids: CASSPGQGGTGELFF. The CDR3 nucleotides read TGCGCCAGCAGCCCCGGACAGGGTGGGACCGGGGAGCTGTTTTTT. The genes are TRBV5-1 and TRBJ2-2; 8 bases are a match to TRBD1. With 4 bases clipped from V and 5 bases from J, the junction kept 7 bases outside the gene matches. The CDR3 is 15 amino acids. Germline V lookup: CDR1 SGHRS, CDR2 YFSETQ.

The CDR3 protein is CASSMGEAGYTF. Here the CDR3 DNA reads TGTGCCAGTAGTATGGGGGAGGCTGGCTACACCTTC. The chain employs TRBV19 and TRBJ1-2; D may be TRBD1 (5 bases). CDR1 is LNHDA, CDR2 SQIVND, per germline (reference sequence). The CDR3 is 12 amino acids. With 3 bases removed from V and 7 bases from J, the gap between germline ends came to 9 bases.

The rearrangement joins TRBV28 to TRBJ1-3; D is possibly TRBD1 (5 bases). Germline lookup yields CDR1 MDHEN and CDR2 SYDVKM. Trimming cost V 5 bases and J 9 bases, with 17 bases left between them. There are 14 residues in the CDR3. CDR3: CASSPDGPQGTIYF. As DNA, the CDR3 is TGTGCCAGCAGTCCCGACGGACCGCAGGGCACCATATATTTT.

The chain employs TRBV5-5 and TRBJ1-5; D perhaps matches TRBD1 (5 bases). This CDR3 region has 15 residues. CDR1 and CDR2 from the germline V gene are SGHKS and YYEKEE (reference sequence). Trimming took 2 bases from V and 2 from J, leaving 11 bases between them. CDR3 sequence: CASSFRGYGNQPQHF. In nucleotides, the CDR3 is TGTGCCAGCAGCTTTAGGGGATACGGCAATCAGCCCCAGCATTTT.

The genes are TRBV28 and TRBJ1-4, with D perhaps TRBD1 (5 bases). V was trimmed by 2 bases and J by 3 bases, leaving 10 bases between them. The CDR3 length is 15 residues. Germline V lookup: CDR1 MDHEN, CDR2 SYDVKM. The CDR3 is CASSLMTVPNEKLFF. The CDR3 nucleotides are TGTGCCAGCAGTTTAATGACAGTACCTAATGAAAAACTGTTTTTT.

V and J are TRBV27 and TRBJ1-5; a weak D match, TRBD1 (6 bases). The CDR3 length is 15 residues. Trimming removed 3 bases at V and 2 bases at J, with 11 bases between. Germline assignment: CDR1 MNHEY and CDR2 SMNVEV (reference sequence). This chain's CDR3 is CASSFNREGNQPQHF. As DNA, the CDR3 is TGTGCCAGCAGTTTCAACAGGGAAGGCAATCAGCCCCAGCATTTT.

V gene TRBV19 combines with J gene TRBJ2-5; maybe TRBD2 (5 bases). The CDR3 length is 15 residues. CDR1 is LNHDA and CDR2 is SQIVND in the germline V gene (reference sequence). V shed 6 bases and J shed 2 bases, with 16 bases lying between them. CDR3 region: CASRPSARVQETQYF. DNA of the CDR3: TGTGCCAGTAGGCCCAGCGCGAGGGTTCAAGAGACCCAGTACTTC.

The chain combines TRBV18 with TRBJ2-3; 9 bases are a match to TRBD2. After removal of 4 bases from V and 1 base from J, the junction contained 6 bases not matched to a gene. Germline CDR1 is KGHSH and CDR2 is LQKENI. The CDR3 runs 16 residues. In nucleotides, the CDR3 is TGTGCCAGCTCACTCCTAATAGCGGGGGGCACAGATACGCAGTATTTT. It specifies CASSLLIAGGTDTQYF.

The chain couples TRBV5-4 to TRBJ2-3; 12 nucleotides align to TRBD1. The CDR3 has 16 amino acids. Germline V gives CDR1 SGHNT, CDR2 YYREEE (reference sequence). J was trimmed by 3 bases and V by 4 bases; bases with no gene match: 6. This CDR3 is CASSGTGGSTTDTQYF. The DNA for the CDR3 is TGTGCCAGCAGCGGGACAGGGGGCAGTACGACAGATACGCAGTATTTT.

This chain joins TRBV7-3 and TRBJ1-2; D is possibly TRBD1 (6 bases). The CDR3 is 16 residues long. In germline, CDR1 is SGHTA, CDR2 FQGTGA. V lost 5 bases, J lost 0 bases, and 16 bases lay in between. This CDR3 reads CASSPMGQVSNYGYTF. In DNA, the CDR3 is TGTGCCAGCAGCCCAATGGGACAAGTGTCTAACTATGGCTACACCTTC. The complete variable domain, with remaining parts taken from reference TRBV7-3 and TRBJ1-2, reads GAGVSQTPSNKVTEKGKYVELRCDPISGHTALYWYRQSLGQGPEFLIYFQGTGAADDSGLPNDRFFAVRPEGSVSTLKIQRTERGDSAVYLCASSPMGQVSNYGYTFGSGTRLTVV.

The V call is TRBV6-5, the J call TRBJ1-6; the D gene is possibly TRBD1 (5 bases). Germline V CDR1 and CDR2: MNHEY, SVGAGI. The CDR3 has 16 amino acids. V shed 0 bases and J shed 8 bases, with 14 bases lying between them. This CDR3 reads CASSYSIGATDSPLHF. Written as DNA, the CDR3 is TGTGCCAGCAGTTACTCGATTGGGGCAACCGATTCACCCCTCCACTTT.

The CDR3 sequence: CASIFRQGRGYTF. CDR3 in DNA: TGTGCCAGCATTTTTCGACAGGGGCGAGGCTACACCTTC. The chain uses TRBV11-3 and TRBJ1-2; 8 bases line up with TRBD1. Germline V gene data show CDR1 as SGHNT and CDR2 as YENEEA. Trimming took 7 bases from V and 8 from J; bases not matched to a gene: 9. This CDR3 spans 13 amino acids.

The chain links TRBV5-4 to TRBJ2-7, with unresolved D. This CDR3 has 14 residues. V lost 3 bases, J lost 6 bases, and 16 bases lay in between. From germline, CDR1 is SGHNT and CDR2 YYREEE (reference sequence). This CDR3 is CASSYYRPGSEQYF. CDR3 in DNA: TGTGCCAGCAGCTATTACCGACCGGGTTCCGAGCAGTACTTC.

This sequence joins TRBV10-3 and TRBJ1-2, with D uncertain. V was trimmed by 0 bases and J by 4 bases, leaving 12 bases between them. CDR1 and CDR2 (germline): ENHRY, SYGVKD. The CDR3 consists of 15 residues. Written as DNA, the CDR3 is TGTGCCATCAGTGAGTCTGTCAGAGGATCCTATGGCTACACCTTC. It translates to CAISESVRGSYGYTF.

The V call is TRBV5-4, the J call TRBJ1-3, with TRBD1 as a possible D gene (6 bases). The CDR3 has 13 amino acids. Looked up from germline, CDR1 is SGHNT and CDR2 is YYREEE (reference sequence). V was clipped by 5 bases and J by 6 bases, with 12 bases between them. The CDR3 loop reads CASRRDRTNTIYF. In nucleotides, the CDR3 is TGTGCCAGCAGACGCGACAGGACAAACACCATATATTTT.

This chain joins TRBV28 and TRBJ1-2; a weak D match, TRBD1 (6 bases). V lost 6 bases and J 0 bases, leaving 17 bases between the germline ends. Germline V gives CDR1 MDHEN, CDR2 SYDVKM. The CDR3 loop spans 16 amino acids. CDR3 sequence (DNA): TGTGCCAGCAGAGAGTCCGGGACAAGAGCTAACTATGGCTACACCTTC. Translation gives CASRESGTRANYGYTF.

V gene TRBV6-6 combines with J gene TRBJ1-1, with no clear D. Trimming stripped 4 bases from V and 1 base from J, with 13 bases between. Germline lookup yields CDR1 MNHNY and CDR2 SVGAGI (reference sequence). CDR3 length equals 15 residues. The CDR3, as DNA: TGTGCCAGCAGTTTAGCGGGAGGGAAGAACACTGAAGCTTTCTTT. Translation: CASSLAGGKNTEAFF.